These T cell receptor beta chains were read from a single sample in a study of graft-versus-host responses after intestinal transplantation. Their cognate antigens are unknown. The method was immunoSEQ multiplex PCR; TCRdb's version includes in-frame clones alone and lacks a portion of them. The table lists about 86,000 clones, about four fifths of them singletons. The starting material was unstimulated CD8+ T cells sorted from spleen or lymph node cells, obtained before intestinal transplant. Receptor source: a human donor who received an intestinal transplant. The CDR3 runs from the conserved cysteine through the conserved F or W. A D gene is named only where the DNA matches it firmly. The size of a clone is reported for some rows only, either as once, few or many, or as a class for expanded clones.

TGCGCCAGCAGCCAAGAGCCCACTTATGGCTACACCTTC,CASSQEPTYGYTF,.,.,TRBJ1-2,TRBV4-1
TGTGCCAGCAGTTTTCGGAGGGATCAGCCCCAGCATTTT,CASSFRRDQPQHF,.,.,TRBJ1-5,TRBV27
TGTGCCAGCAGTGAAGGGGGCGGGGAGCTGTTTTTT,CASSEGGGELFF,.,.,TRBJ2-2,TRBV6-1
TGTGCCAGCAGCTTAGTGTTACTAGCCCGCTTTGATACGCAGTATTTT,CASSLVLLARFDTQYF,.,.,TRBJ2-3,TRBV7-2
TGTGCCAGCAGCCGAACGGAAGGGGGGAATGAGCAGTTCTTC,CASSRTEGGNEQFF,.,.,TRBJ2-1,TRBV6-5
TGTGCCAGCTGGAGGGGACAGGGAGTACTCGAGCAGTACTTC,CASWRGQGVLEQYF,TRBD1,.,TRBJ2-7,TRBV28
TGTGCCAGTAGTCCGCGAGCGGCTAGTCAGGGGGGGGAGCTGTTTTTT,CASSPRAASQGGELFF,.,.,TRBJ2-2,TRBV19
TGTGCCAGCAGCTTAGGGCTAGCGGACAATGAGCAGTTCTTC,CASSLGLADNEQFF,TRBD2,.,TRBJ2-1,TRBV7-2
TGTGCCAGCAGGGACGGGTTCACAGATACGCAGTATTTT,CASRDGFTDTQYF,.,.,TRBJ2-3,TRBV6-5
TGTGCCAGCAATCTGCGCCCGGACATCGGTGAGCAGTTCTTC,CASNLRPDIGEQFF,.,.,TRBJ2-1,TRBV6-1
TGTGCCAGCAGCTTAAGCCAGGCGGATCAGCCCCAGCATTTT,CASSLSQADQPQHF,.,.,TRBJ1-5,TRBV13
TGCAGCGTTGAAGAGGGAACCACAGATACGCAGTATTTT,CSVEEGTTDTQYF,.,.,TRBJ2-3,TRBV29-1
TGTGCCAGCAGAATCCAGACAGGGCATTACGAGCAGTACTTC,CASRIQTGHYEQYF,TRBD1,.,TRBJ2-7,TRBV6-5
TGTGCCAGCAGCGCAGGGGGCGAGGGTCAGCCCCAGCATTTT,CASSAGGEGQPQHF,TRBD1,few,TRBJ1-5,TRBV9
TGTGCCAGTAGTTTACAGGGGATGGGGCAAGAGACCCAGTACTTC,CASSLQGMGQETQYF,TRBD1,few,TRBJ2-5,TRBV19
TGTGCCAGCAGCCAAGAGAGGCAAATCAATCAGCCCCAGCATTTT,CASSQERQINQPQHF,.,.,TRBJ1-5,TRBV14
TGTGCCAGCAGTTACGGTCTAGCGGGAGACGGGGAGACCCAGTACTTC,CASSYGLAGDGETQYF,TRBD2,once,TRBJ2-5,TRBV6-6
TGCGCCAGCAGCCAAGAAGGAAGGGGGCGGGACACCGGGGAGCTGTTTTTT,CASSQEGRGRDTGELFF,TRBD1,few,TRBJ2-2,TRBV4-1
TGTGCCAGCAGTCTCCCCCCGAGCACCGGGGAGCTGTTTTTT,CASSLPPSTGELFF,.,.,TRBJ2-2,TRBV6-5
TGTGCCAGCAGCTCCGGGACAGTAGCTAGCAATGAGCAGTTCTTC,CASSSGTVASNEQFF,TRBD1,.,TRBJ2-1,TRBV7-8
TGTGCCAGCAGCACCCTAGCGGGAGCCTCCTACAATGAGCAGTTCTTC,CASSTLAGASYNEQFF,TRBD2,.,TRBJ2-1,TRBV11-3
TGCGCCAGCAGCCAAGACCCTCTCAATGAGCAGTTCTTC,CASSQDPLNEQFF,.,once,TRBJ2-1,TRBV4-1
TGTGCCAGCAGCTTAGAGGACACTGAAGCTTTCTTT,CASSLEDTEAFF,.,.,TRBJ1-1,TRBV7-9
TGTGCCAGCTCACCCACAGGGGACGGAAACACCATATATTTT,CASSPTGDGNTIYF,TRBD1,.,TRBJ1-3,TRBV18
TGTGCCAGCAGCCTCGGGACAGGGCCGACCACCTACGAGCAGTACTTC,CASSLGTGPTTYEQYF,TRBD1,.,TRBJ2-7,TRBV4-2
TGTGCCAGCAGCCCGGGGGTCTCCTACGAGCAGTACTTC,CASSPGVSYEQYF,.,few,TRBJ2-7,TRBV5-6
TGTGCCAGCAGCCCGGGACTAGCGGACACAGATACGCAGTATTTT,CASSPGLADTDTQYF,TRBD2,.,TRBJ2-3,TRBV7-9
TGTGCCAGCAGCTTAGGGTCGGGCGAGCAGTACTTC,CASSLGSGEQYF,.,.,TRBJ2-7,TRBV11-3
TGTGCCAGCAGTCCATCGACAGGGGGCTACGAGCAGTACTTC,CASSPSTGGYEQYF,TRBD1,few,TRBJ2-7,TRBV27
TGTGCCAGCAGTTCACTACAGGGGGCGAGGTTTACTGAAGCTTTCTTT,CASSSLQGARFTEAFF,TRBD1,.,TRBJ1-1,TRBV9
TGTGCCAGCAGCTCCGCTCGGGGGAGCGGCTCCTACAATGAGCAGTTCTTC,CASSSARGSGSYNEQFF,.,.,TRBJ2-1,TRBV13
TGTGCCAGCAGTTTCACTAGCGGGGCGCACGAGCAGTACTTC,CASSFTSGAHEQYF,TRBD2,.,TRBJ2-7,TRBV28
TGCGCCAGCAGCTATACCCTAGCGGCGTACAATGAGCAGTTCTTC,CASSYTLAAYNEQFF,TRBD2,.,TRBJ2-1,TRBV5-1
TGTGCCAGCAGCTTCGAGGGCTCTGGGGCCAACGTCCTGACTTTC,CASSFEGSGANVLTF,.,.,TRBJ2-6,TRBV5-4
TGCGCCAGCAGCTTGGCCGGCGCAAACAATGAGCAGTTCTTC,CASSLAGANNEQFF,.,.,TRBJ2-1,TRBV5-1
TGTGCCAGCAGCGTAGAAGAGACAGGGTTTGGGGAGACCCAGTACTTC,CASSVEETGFGETQYF,TRBD1,once,TRBJ2-5,TRBV9
TGTGCCAGCAGCCTCCGACAGACCTACGAGCAGTACTTC,CASSLRQTYEQYF,.,.,TRBJ2-7,TRBV11-2
TGTGCCATCAGTGTTAGCGGGGATAACAATGAGCAGTTCTTC,CAISVSGDNNEQFF,TRBD2,.,TRBJ2-1,TRBV10-3
TGCGCCAGCAGGCCGGGACAGGGGAAAAACATTCAGTACTTC,CASRPGQGKNIQYF,TRBD1,.,TRBJ2-4,TRBV23-1
TGTGCCAGCAGTTCCGACTATTACGAGCAGTACTTC,CASSSDYYEQYF,.,.,TRBJ2-7,TRBV27
TGTGCCAGCAGCCAAGGGACAGGGGACACCGGGGAGCTGTTTTTT,CASSQGTGDTGELFF,TRBD1,.,TRBJ2-2,TRBV4-2
TGTGCCAGTAGTGGGGCCCCCAGGGAGAACTTCTTC,CASSGAPRENFF,.,.,TRBJ1-2,TRBV19
TGTGCCACCAGCAGAGACGGGACCTCTGGAAACACCATATATTTT,CATSRDGTSGNTIYF,.,.,TRBJ1-3,TRBV15
TGCGCCAGCAGCTTGGCCGTTGGGACCTTCACTGAAGCTTTCTTT,CASSLAVGTFTEAFF,.,.,TRBJ1-1,TRBV5-1
TGTGCCAGCAGTTACTCCACTAGCGGGTCGACCTACGAGCAGTACTTC,CASSYSTSGSTYEQYF,TRBD2,.,TRBJ2-7,TRBV6-5
TGTGCCAGCAGTTTTGGGGGCTTAACAGATACGCAGTATTTT,CASSFGGLTDTQYF,.,.,TRBJ2-3,TRBV27
TGCGCCAGCAGCGGAGATCTCCCCCCAGATACGCAGTATTTT,CASSGDLPPDTQYF,.,.,TRBJ2-3,TRBV5-1
TGTGCCAGCAGTTTTACAGGTACCCCCTACGAGCAGTACTTC,CASSFTGTPYEQYF,.,once,TRBJ2-7,TRBV28
TGTGCCAGCAGTGAAGTTATGAACACTGAAGCTTTCTTT,CASSEVMNTEAFF,.,.,TRBJ1-1,TRBV25-1
TGCAGCGTTGTTGGGACAGGGGGTCTGAGGGGTCAAGAGACCCAGTACTTC,CSVVGTGGLRGQETQYF,TRBD1,.,TRBJ2-5,TRBV29-1
TGTGCCAGCAGCCACACTGGTCCTGGCCTCGAGGCCTACAATGAGCAGTTCTTC,CASSHTGPGLEAYNEQFF,.,.,TRBJ2-1,TRBV7-6